A selection of T cell receptor beta chains follows, all from one sample in a study of blood T cell repertoires in COVID-19. Sequencing was performed with immunoSEQ multiplex PCR; in TCRdb, only in-frame clones are kept and a portion is missing. In the table there are some 150,000 clones, over 80% of which are singletons. The specimen sequenced was peripheral blood. These TCRs come from a man between 45 and 60 years old with active COVID-19. The CDR3 runs from the conserved cysteine through the conserved F or W. Each record gives: J gene, clone size, V gene, D gene, CDR3 protein, CDR3 DNA. D genes are given only for firm matches. Only part of the rows carry a size: once, few, many, or a class if the clone is expanded.

TRBJ1-2 | - | TRBV7-9 | - | CASSAPRGRGYTF | TGTGCCAGCAGCGCCCCTAGGGGTCGGGGCTACACCTTC
TRBJ2-1 | - | TRBV5-4 | - | CASSLGTANEQFF | TGTGCCAGCAGCTTGGGGACTGCCAATGAGCAGTTCTTC
TRBJ2-7 | - | TRBV7-2 | TRBD2 | CASSPRTSGGAWFSYEQYF | TGTGCCAGCAGCCCGCGGACTAGCGGGGGGGCCTGGTTTTCCTACGAGCAGTACTTC
TRBJ2-5 | - | TRBV9 | TRBD2 | CASSVGGGGNQETQYF | TGTGCCAGCAGCGTAGGAGGCGGGGGGAATCAAGAGACCCAGTACTTC
TRBJ2-1 | - | TRBV5-6 | TRBD2 | CASSSGLAGGPSSYNEQFF | TGTGCCAGCAGTTCTGGCCTAGCGGGGGGGCCGAGCTCCTACAATGAGCAGTTCTTC
TRBJ2-5 | - | TRBV2 | TRBD2 | CASSDSGGKETQYF | TGTGCCAGCAGTGACAGCGGGGGCAAAGAGACCCAGTACTTC
TRBJ1-5 | - | TRBV18 | - | CASSPDNGNQPQHF | TGTGCCAGCTCACCAGACAATGGTAATCAGCCCCAGCATTTT
TRBJ2-7 | - | TRBV7-6 | TRBD1 | CASSLDRGPSYEQYF | TGTGCCAGCAGCTTAGACAGGGGGCCGTCCTACGAGCAGTACTTC
TRBJ2-5 | - | TRBV7-7 | - | CASSLLGKQETQYF | TGTGCTAGCAGCTTACTGGGCAAGCAAGAGACCCAGTACTTC
TRBJ1-2 | once | TRBV6-6 | TRBD1 | CASSRSGTGVQNYGYTF | TGTGCCAGCAGTAGATCGGGGACAGGGGTTCAGAACTATGGCTACACCTTC